This passage covers 30 T cell receptor beta chains from one sample sequenced in a study of T cells in Graves' hyperthyroidism and ophthalmopathy (dated by TCRdb to between 2018 and 2021). The method behind the library was multiplex PCR. The sequencer listed for this sample is Illumina HiSeq 2000. Amplification of TCR beta CDR3 regions was carried out from RNA transcripts. A first-round RT-PCR of the TCR CDR3 used the HTBI primer set with the Qiagen OneStep RT-PCR kit. TCRdb trimmed the raw reads at Q25, called clones with MiXCR and kept productive beta chains. One record per CDR3 amino acid sequence lists the most common genes and DNA. The sample has a few hundred thousand distinct CDR3 sequences on record, less than 25% of them singletons. The ten largest account for more than 20% of the sample. Input material: blood. These receptors all stem from a man between 18 and 29 years old with Graves' hyperthyroidism.

This clonotype was counted ten times or more. The rearrangement joins TRBV6-1 to TRBJ2-7, with a tentative D call TRBD1 (5 bases). Germline-derived CDR1 and CDR2 are MNHNS and SASEGT. Trimming left V 0 bases short and J 5 bases short, with 20 bases between. CDR3 length: 17 amino acids. Written as DNA, the CDR3 is TGTGCCAGCAGTGAAGCATACAGGTGGGGCGTGGGGAACGAGCAGTACTTC. This codes for CASSEAYRWGVGNEQYF.

V usage is TRBV12-3 or TRBV12-4 and J usage is TRBJ2-2; 9 nucleotides align to TRBD1. V shed 7 bases and J 6 bases; nucleotides not matched to a gene: 6. The CDR3 loop spans 14 amino acids. CDR3 sequence reads: CASTRTGVAGELFF. DNA for the CDR3: TGTGCCAGCACCCGGACAGGGGTCGCCGGGGAGCTGTTTTTT.

This clonotype was seen a few times. V and J are TRBV12-3 or TRBV12-4 and TRBJ1-1; no clear D. The CDR3 sequence is 14 residues long. Trimming cost V 0 bases and J 5 bases, with 10 bases left between them. The CDR3 sequence is CASSLARAKTEAFF. The CDR3 DNA follows: TGTGCCAGCAGTTTAGCGCGGGCAAAAACTGAAGCTTTCTTT.

This clonotype was observed a few times. The CDR3 reads CASSDWESYEQYF. CDR3 nucleotide sequence: TGTGCCAGCAGTGACTGGGAGTCCTACGAGCAGTACTTC. V usage is TRBV6-1 and J usage is TRBJ2-7, with a tentative D call TRBD2 (5 bases). CDR3 size: 13 residues. The germline V gene has CDR1 MNHNS and CDR2 SASEGT. V was trimmed by 3 bases and J by 1 base, leaving 7 bases between them.

This rearrangement joins TRBV7-9 to TRBJ2-5; TRBD1 matches 7 bases. The CDR3 consists of 15 residues. Germline values: CDR1 SEHNR, CDR2 FQNEAQ (reference sequence). Germline trimming cut 6 bases from V and 3 bases from J; bases unmatched to any gene: 10. CDR3 bases: TGTGCCAGCAGGCGGAAGGGACAGCTTGAAGAGACCCAGTACTTC. Translated: CASRRKGQLEETQYF.

This clonotype has ten or more counts. The V and J genes are TRBV4-1 and TRBJ2-7, with TRBD2 matching over 7 bases. The CDR3 covers 16 residues. Trimming took 0 bases from V and 0 from J; bases not matched to a gene: 5. Germline-derived CDR1 and CDR2 are MGHRA and YSYEKL. CDR3 amino acids: CASSQDEREPSYEQYF. In DNA, the CDR3 is TGCGCCAGCAGCCAAGATGAGCGGGAACCCTCCTACGAGCAGTACTTC.

The gene calls are TRBV20-1 and TRBJ1-5; D is perhaps TRBD1 (6 bases). Germline assignment: CDR1 DFQATT and CDR2 SNEGSKA (reference sequence). The CDR3 has 13 amino acids. The germline V and J ends were trimmed by 6 bases and 7 bases, with 16 bases remaining between them. CDR3 DNA sequence: TGCAGTGCCTCCTCAGGGGATTGGCAGCCCCAGCATTTT. As protein: CSASSGDWQPQHF.

This clonotype was detected many times. This chain joins TRBV27 and TRBJ1-1; D perhaps matches TRBD1 (6 bases). CDR1 is MNHEY, CDR2 SMNVEV, per germline (reference sequence). This CDR3 region has 13 residues. V lost 3 bases to trimming and J lost 5 bases, with 10 bases between them. In DNA, the CDR3 is TGTGCCAGCAGTTTGTGGGGGGCTACTGAAGCTTTCTTT. Translating gives CASSLWGATEAFF.

In its sample, this clonotype was seen a few times. This chain uses TRBV28 with TRBJ1-3, with TRBD1 matching 7 bases. Germline CDR1 MDHEN, CDR2 SYDVKM. This CDR3 contains 14 residues. V trimming: 7 bases; J trimming: 2 bases; junction bases outside the gene matches: 5. CDR3 nucleotides: TGTGCCAGCATTCGGACAGGAACTGGAAACACCATATATTTT. Amino acid sequence: CASIRTGTGNTIYF.

The rearrangement joins TRBV30 to TRBJ2-2; unclear D gene. Trimming took 2 bases from V and 7 from J, leaving 8 bases between them. In germline, CDR1 is GTSNPN, CDR2 SVGIG (reference sequence). This CDR3 is 12 amino acids long. The CDR3 nucleotides read TGTGCCTGGAGTTCTGAGAGCGGGGAGCTGTTTTTT. Protein sequence: CAWSSESGELFF.

This clonotype was counted at least ten times. V usage is TRBV2 and J usage is TRBJ1-1; TRBD1 is a possible D gene (5 bases). V lost 7 bases, J lost 5 bases, and 14 bases lay in between. CDR3 length: 13 amino acids. Per germline, CDR1 SNHLY and CDR2 FYNNEI. The CDR3 bases are TGTGCCAGCATGGGCAGGGTGGGAACTGAAGCTTTCTTT. It is translated as CASMGRVGTEAFF.

In its sample, this clonotype was seen many times. The V call is TRBV2, the J call TRBJ1-1, with a weak D call TRBD1 (6 bases). Germline V gene lookup returns CDR1 SNHLY and CDR2 FYNNEI. V lost 1 base to trimming and J lost 8 bases, with 17 bases between them. The CDR3 consists of 15 residues. The CDR3 nucleotides read TGTGCCAGCAGTGAAGACAGGGCCCCTCTCTCCGAAGCTTTCTTT. Its protein product is CASSEDRAPLSEAFF. The full variable domain, rest sourced from reference TRBV2 and TRBJ1-1, is EPEVTQTPSHQVTQMGQEVILRCVPISNHLYFYWYRQILGQKVEFLVSFYNNEISEKSEIFDDQFSVERPDGSNFTLKIRSTKLEDSAMYFCASSEDRAPLSEAFFGQGTRLTVV.

There are a few counts of this clonotype. The chain recombines TRBV2 with TRBJ2-2; TRBD2 aligns across 10 bases. The V and J ends lost 3 bases and 0 bases, in that order; junction bases with no gene match: 10. This CDR3 is 19 amino acids long. Germline V gene data show CDR1 as SNHLY and CDR2 as FYNNEI. The CDR3 sequence is CASSEWGLAGASNTGELFF. The CDR3, as DNA: TGTGCCAGCAGTGAGTGGGGCCTAGCGGGGGCCTCGAACACCGGGGAGCTGTTTTTT. Based on the CDR3 plus reference TRBV2 and TRBJ2-2, the full variable domain is EPEVTQTPSHQVTQMGQEVILRCVPISNHLYFYWYRQILGQKVEFLVSFYNNEISEKSEIFDDQFSVERPDGSNFTLKIRSTKLEDSAMYFCASSEWGLAGASNTGELFFGEGSRLTVL.

Many counts were recorded for this clonotype. The chain is built from TRBV2 and TRBJ2-5; D might be TRBD2 (6 bases). Trimming removed 9 bases at V and 5 bases at J, with 16 bases between. CDR3 length: 13 residues. CDR1 is SNHLY, CDR2 FYNNEI, per germline. The CDR3 sequence is CASPGLLGETQYF. CDR3 coding DNA: TGTGCCAGTCCGGGACTCCTTGGGGAGACCCAGTACTTC.

This clonotype was seen ten or more times. J is TRBJ2-7 and V is TRBV12-3 or TRBV12-4; 8 positions match TRBD1. V lost 5 bases to trimming and J lost 1 base; unmatched junction nucleotides: 13. The CDR3 extends over 17 amino acids. In DNA form, the CDR3 reads TGTGCCAGCAGTCCTAGAAGGCGACAGGGGTCTTCCTACGAGCAGTACTTC. Amino acid sequence: CASSPRRRQGSSYEQYF.

This clonotype appeared many times. The gene calls are TRBV27 and TRBJ2-7, with no clear D. The CDR3 runs to 14 residues. Germline V lookup: CDR1 MNHEY, CDR2 SMNVEV (reference sequence). V lost 5 bases, J lost 3 bases, and 14 bases lay in between. CDR3 loop: CASSLTGAHYEQYF. The CDR3 DNA follows: TGTGCCAGCAGTCTCACCGGCGCTCACTACGAGCAGTACTTC.

This clonotype was counted ten times or more. V is TRBV2 and J is TRBJ2-5; 7 bases are a match to TRBD2. The CDR3 has 14 amino acids. With V trimmed by 3 bases and J by 5 bases, 6 bases remained unmatched. From germline, CDR1 is SNHLY and CDR2 FYNNEI. The CDR3 nucleotides read TGTGCCAGCAGTGATGGGGGGGTATGGGAGACCCAGTACTTC. Protein product: CASSDGGVWETQYF.

This clonotype was seen more than once but under ten times. This sequence joins TRBV10-2 and TRBJ1-5; D call uncertain. With 4 bases removed from V and 2 bases from J, the gap between germline ends came to 9 bases. The CDR3 runs to 14 residues. Germline V gene data show CDR1 as WSHSY and CDR2 as SAAADI. The DNA of the CDR3 is TGCGCCAGCAGTGTGGGGAGGGGCAATCAGCCCCAGCATTTT. Translation gives CASSVGRGNQPQHF.

This clonotype was counted between two and nine times. The chain combines TRBV5-4 with TRBJ1-1; D gene uncertain. The V gene's germline CDR1 is SGHNT and CDR2 YYREEE (reference sequence). V lost 3 bases and J 5 bases, leaving 11 bases between the germline ends. This CDR3 has 13 amino acids. CDR3 nucleotide sequence: TGTGCCAGCAGCTGGGAGACGAGGACTGAAGCTTTCTTT. Its translation is CASSWETRTEAFF.

This clonotype was seen many times. CDR3 amino acids: CASSLWQGIGYTF. The DNA for the CDR3 is TGTGCCAGCAGTTTATGGCAGGGGATCGGCTACACCTTC. The chain recombines TRBV28 with TRBJ1-2; a weak D match, TRBD1 (6 bases). Trimming pared 0 bases from V and 8 bases from J, leaving 10 bases between. CDR1 and CDR2 from the germline V gene are MDHEN and SYDVKM. CDR3 length: 13 amino acids.

This clonotype was recorded once. This CDR3 reads CASTTLGGGSETQYF. In DNA form, the CDR3 reads TGTGCCAGCACCACCTTGGGCGGGGGTTCAGAGACCCAGTACTTC. The V call is TRBV6-1, the J call TRBJ2-5; 7 positions match TRBD2. From germline, CDR1 is MNHNS and CDR2 SASEGT. The CDR3 runs to 15 residues. The trim removed 7 bases at V and 4 bases at J, leaving 12 bases unmatched.

Many counts were recorded for this clonotype. This chain connects TRBV28 to TRBJ2-7, with 13 nucleotides matching TRBD2. The CDR3 is 16 residues long. The V segment lost 5 bases and the J segment 3 bases; nucleotides outside the gene matches: 7. Looked up from germline, CDR1 is MDHEN and CDR2 is SYDVKM. This CDR3 reads CASSLGLAGPVYEQYF. In DNA form, the CDR3 reads TGTGCCAGCAGTCTGGGACTAGCGGGGCCTGTCTACGAGCAGTACTTC.

This clonotype was seen at least ten times. J is TRBJ1-5 and V is TRBV2, with D possibly being TRBD1 (5 bases). The germline V gene encodes CDR1 SNHLY and CDR2 FYNNEI. The CDR3 length is 16 residues. Trimming removed 1 base from V and 2 bases from J, with 12 bases in between. As DNA, the CDR3 is TGTGCCAGCAGTGAAGGGGACTTTAGGGGCAATCAGCCCCAGCATTTT. It specifies CASSEGDFRGNQPQHF.

This clonotype showed up many times. DNA of the CDR3: TGTGCCAGCAGCTTAGATAGGCAACTATCCTACGAGCAGTACTTC. Translation: CASSLDRQLSYEQYF. The chain recombines TRBV11-3 with TRBJ2-7; no definite D call. CDR1 is SGHNT, CDR2 YENEEA, per germline. V lost 0 bases, J lost 1 base, and 10 bases lay in between. This CDR3 comprises 15 residues.

As regards this clonotype: An end of the junction does not agree with germline; a read error may underlie this. The chain joins TRBV24-1 to TRBJ1-1; tentatively, D is TRBD1 (6 bases). The CDR3 has 15 amino acids. The germline V gene encodes CDR1 KGHDR and CDR2 SFDVKD. The chain's CDR3 is CATNDFGRTVTEAFF. Here the CDR3 DNA reads TGTGCCACCAATGATTTTGGGCGGACAGTCACTGAAGCTTTCTTT.

The V gene is TRBV19, the J gene TRBJ1-2; TRBD1 aligns across 7 bases. Germline assignment: CDR1 LNHDA and CDR2 SQIVND (reference sequence). The CDR3 sequence is 13 residues long. V was pared by 1 base and J by 8 bases, with 4 bases of the junction left unmatched. The CDR3 DNA reads TGTGCCAGTAGTATAGGACAGGGTGAAGGCTACACCTTC. Translation: CASSIGQGEGYTF.

Concerning this clonotype itself: A much larger clone lies a single base off, so this may be a read error. This chain uses TRBV7-6 with TRBJ2-5; no clear D. Germline CDR1 and CDR2: SGHVS and FNYEAQ. The length of the CDR3 is 12 residues. The CDR3 here is CASSLYEETKYF. The CDR3 DNA reads as TGTGCCAGCAGCTTATACGAGGAGACCAAGTACTTC. Complete variable domain (other parts from reference TRBV7-6 and TRBJ2-5): GAGVSQSPRYKVTKRGQDVALRCDPISGHVSLYWYRQALGQGPEFLTYFNYEAQQDKSGLPNDRFSAERPEGSISTLTIQRTEQRDSAMYRCASSLYEETKYFGPGTRLLVL.

This clonotype was counted ten times or more. The chain is built from TRBV7-2 and TRBJ1-5, with no clear D. The V and J ends lost 1 base and 2 bases respectively, with 9 bases between them. The CDR3 length is 15 residues. The germline gives CDR1 SGHTA, CDR2 FQGNSA. In DNA form, the CDR3 reads TGTGCCAGCAGCTTAGGGACGCAGGGCAATCAGCCCCAGCATTTT. It codes for CASSLGTQGNQPQHF.

The chain has TRBV18 and TRBJ2-5; 10 bases line up with TRBD2. The CDR3 runs to 18 residues. From germline, CDR1 is KGHSH and CDR2 LQKENI. V gave up 3 bases and J gave up 0 bases; unmatched junction bases: 10. The CDR3 protein is CASSPWTSGTLYQETQYF. CDR3 DNA sequence: TGTGCCAGCTCACCGTGGACTAGCGGAACACTGTACCAAGAGACCCAGTACTTC.

This clonotype was observed many times. V and J are TRBV13 and TRBJ2-4; 7 bases are shared with TRBD1. The CDR3 extends over 14 amino acids. CDR1 and CDR2 (germline): PRHDT, FYEKMQ (reference sequence). V gave up 5 bases and J gave up 2 bases; unmatched junction bases: 3. CDR3 sequence: CASSQGESKNIQYF. The DNA for the CDR3 is TGTGCCAGCAGCCAGGGGGAGTCCAAAAACATTCAGTACTTC. Full variable domain (outside the CDR3, taken from reference TRBV13 and TRBJ2-4): AAGVIQSPRHLIKEKRETATLKCYPIPRHDTVYWYQQGPGQDPQFLISFYEKMQSDKGSIPDRFSAQQFSDYHSELNMSSLELGDSALYFCASSQGESKNIQYFGAGTRLSVL.